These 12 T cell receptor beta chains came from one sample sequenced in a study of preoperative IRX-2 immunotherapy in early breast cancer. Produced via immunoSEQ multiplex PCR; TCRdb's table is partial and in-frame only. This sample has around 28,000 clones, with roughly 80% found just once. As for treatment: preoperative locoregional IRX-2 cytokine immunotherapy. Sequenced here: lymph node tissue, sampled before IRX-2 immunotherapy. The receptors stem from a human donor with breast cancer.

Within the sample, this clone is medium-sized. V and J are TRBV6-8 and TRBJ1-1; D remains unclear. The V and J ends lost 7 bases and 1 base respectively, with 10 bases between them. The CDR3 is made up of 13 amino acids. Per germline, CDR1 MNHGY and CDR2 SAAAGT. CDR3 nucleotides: TGTGCCAGCACCCACGTGGGGAACACTGAAGCTTTCTTT. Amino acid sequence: CASTHVGNTEAFF.

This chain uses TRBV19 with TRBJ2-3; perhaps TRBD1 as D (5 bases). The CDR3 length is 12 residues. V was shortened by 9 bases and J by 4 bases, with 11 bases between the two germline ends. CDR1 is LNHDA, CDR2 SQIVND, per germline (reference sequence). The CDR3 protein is CASVGAPDTQYF. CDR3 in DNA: TGTGCCAGCGTAGGGGCACCAGATACGCAGTATTTT.

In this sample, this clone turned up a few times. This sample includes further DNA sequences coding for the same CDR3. The CDR3 here is CASSDSGRLYGYTF. CDR3 nucleotide sequence: TGTGCCAGCAGTGATTCGGGACGACTATACGGCTACACCTTC. J is TRBJ1-2 and V is TRBV6-8; possibly TRBD1 for D (5 bases). This CDR3 is built from 14 residues. The germline V gene encodes CDR1 MNHGY and CDR2 SAAAGT. Deletions cut 5 bases from V and 8 bases from J, with 18 bases between.

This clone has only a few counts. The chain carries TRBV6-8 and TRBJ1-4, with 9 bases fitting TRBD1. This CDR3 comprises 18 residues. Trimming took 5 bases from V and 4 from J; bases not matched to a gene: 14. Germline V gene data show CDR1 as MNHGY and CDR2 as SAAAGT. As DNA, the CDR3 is TGTGCCAGCAGTGCCCTGACACAGGGGGCCGGGGGTAATGAAAAACTGTTTTTT. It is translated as CASSALTQGAGGNEKLFF.

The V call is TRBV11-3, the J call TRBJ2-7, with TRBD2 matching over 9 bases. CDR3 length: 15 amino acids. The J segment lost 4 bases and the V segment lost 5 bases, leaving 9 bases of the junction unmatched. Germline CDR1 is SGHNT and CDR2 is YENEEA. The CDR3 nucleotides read TGTGCCAGCAGCCCAGGGACTAGCTTTCTGTACGAGCAGTACTTC. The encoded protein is CASSPGTSFLYEQYF.

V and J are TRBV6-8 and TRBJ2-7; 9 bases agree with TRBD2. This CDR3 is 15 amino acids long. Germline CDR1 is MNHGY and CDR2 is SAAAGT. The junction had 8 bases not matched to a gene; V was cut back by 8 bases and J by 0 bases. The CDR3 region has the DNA TGTGCCAGCTCACAGGATAGCGGGGGCTCCTACGAGCAGTACTTC. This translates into CASSQDSGGSYEQYF.

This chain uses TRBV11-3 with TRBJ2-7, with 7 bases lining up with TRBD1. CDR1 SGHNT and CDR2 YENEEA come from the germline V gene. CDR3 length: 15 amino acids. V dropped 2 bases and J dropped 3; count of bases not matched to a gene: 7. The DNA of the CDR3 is TGTGCCAGCAGCTTAAAGACAGGGCTCGGCTACGAGCAGTACTTC. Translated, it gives CASSLKTGLGYEQYF.

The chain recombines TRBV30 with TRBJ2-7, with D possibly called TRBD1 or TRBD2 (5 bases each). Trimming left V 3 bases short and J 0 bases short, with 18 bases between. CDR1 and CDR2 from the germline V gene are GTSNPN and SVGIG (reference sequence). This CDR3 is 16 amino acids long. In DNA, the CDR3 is TGTGCCTGGAGAGCCCCGGGGCGGCAAAGCTCCTACGAGCAGTACTTC. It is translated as CAWRAPGRQSSYEQYF.

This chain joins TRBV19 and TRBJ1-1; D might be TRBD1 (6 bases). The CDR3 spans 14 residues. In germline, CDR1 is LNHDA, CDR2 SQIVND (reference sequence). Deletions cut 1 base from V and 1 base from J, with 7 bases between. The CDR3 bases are TGTGCCAGTAGTATAGGGACAGCGAACACTGAAGCTTTCTTT. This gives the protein CASSIGTANTEAFF.

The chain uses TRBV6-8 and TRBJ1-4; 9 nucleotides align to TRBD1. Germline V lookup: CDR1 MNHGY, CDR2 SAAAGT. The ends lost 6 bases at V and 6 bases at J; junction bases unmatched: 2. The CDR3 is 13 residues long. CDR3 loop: CASRTGGHEKLFF. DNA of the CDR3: TGTGCCAGCAGGACAGGGGGTCATGAAAAACTGTTTTTT.

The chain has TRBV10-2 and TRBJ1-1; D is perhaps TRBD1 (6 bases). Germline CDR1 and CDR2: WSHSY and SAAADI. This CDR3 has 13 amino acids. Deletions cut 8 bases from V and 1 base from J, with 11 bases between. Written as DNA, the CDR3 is TGCGCCAGCCTACAGGGAGGGAACACTGAAGCTTTCTTT. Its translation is CASLQGGNTEAFF.

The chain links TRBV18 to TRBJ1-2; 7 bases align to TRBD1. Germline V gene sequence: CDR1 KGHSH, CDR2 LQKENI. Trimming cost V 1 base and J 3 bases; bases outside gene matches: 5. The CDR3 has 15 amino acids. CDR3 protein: CASSPRQGVDYGYTF. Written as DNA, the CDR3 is TGTGCCAGCTCACCACGTCAGGGGGTAGACTATGGCTACACCTTC.